This passage covers 20 T cell receptor beta chains from one sample sequenced in a study of blood T cell repertoires in COVID-19. The assay was immunoSEQ multiplex PCR, and TCRdb's table has in-frame clones only and misses some. The table lists approximately 250,000 clones, 75% to 90% of them singletons, with almost 2% in the top ten. Input material: peripheral blood. The origin of the receptors is a man aged 30-40 years with active or convalescent COVID-19.

This chain uses TRBV9 with TRBJ1-1; perhaps TRBD1 as D (5 bases). This CDR3 has 15 residues. The germline V and J ends were trimmed by 0 bases and 0 bases, with 9 bases remaining between them. Germline V CDR1 and CDR2: SGDLS, YYNGEE. The CDR3 DNA follows: TGTGCCAGCAGCGTAGCTACAGGCTTGAACACTGAAGCTTTCTTT. Translated, it gives CASSVATGLNTEAFF.

CDR3 in DNA: TGTGCCAGTAGTGGTCTAGACAGGGGGCTTGGCAATCAGCCCCAGCATTTT. Its translation is CASSGLDRGLGNQPQHF. V is TRBV19 and J is TRBJ1-5; 10 bases align to TRBD1. J gave up 2 bases and V 5 bases, and 9 bases lay outside the gene matches. Germline V gene lookup returns CDR1 LNHDA and CDR2 SQIVND (reference sequence). This CDR3 spans 17 amino acids. Drawing the rest from reference TRBV19 and TRBJ1-5, the complete variable domain is DGGITQSPKYLFRKEGQNVTLSCEQNLNHDAMYWYRQDPGQGLRLIYYSQIVNDFQKGDIAEGYSVSREKKESFPLTVTSAQKNPTAFYLCASSGLDRGLGNQPQHFGDGTRLSIL.

The chain is built from TRBV30 and TRBJ1-2; possible D gene TRBD1, 5 bases. The CDR3 spans 12 residues. Germline V CDR1 and CDR2: GTSNPN, SVGIG (reference sequence). With 4 bases removed from V and 8 bases from J, the gap between germline ends came to 14 bases. The CDR3 DNA is TGTGCCTGGAATCATGGGGGAGGGGGCTACACCTTC. Translating it yields CAWNHGGGGYTF.

This chain uses TRBV5-4 with TRBJ1-2, with D possibly TRBD1 on 5 matching bases. Trimming removed 0 bases at V and 0 bases at J, with 12 bases between. This CDR3 has 16 amino acids. Germline V gives CDR1 SGHNT, CDR2 YYREEE (reference sequence). The CDR3 sequence: CASSLGGVTPNYGYTF. The CDR3 DNA reads as TGTGCCAGCAGCTTGGGGGGGGTAACCCCTAACTATGGCTACACCTTC. The whole variable domain, filled in from reference TRBV5-4 and TRBJ1-2, reads ETGVTQSPTHLIKTRGQQVTLRCSSQSGHNTVSWYQQALGQGPQFIFQYYREEENGRGNFPPRFSGLQFPNYSSELNVNALELDDSALYLCASSLGGVTPNYGYTFGSGTRLTVV.

This chain links TRBV11-3 with TRBJ1-5; the D gene is possibly TRBD1 (6 bases). This CDR3 has 15 amino acids. Trimming cost V 2 bases and J 3 bases, with 11 bases left between them. Germline CDR1 SGHNT, CDR2 YENEEA. CDR3 amino acids: CASSLPDRFNQPQHF. The CDR3 coding sequence is TGTGCCAGCAGCTTACCCGACAGGTTCAATCAGCCCCAGCATTTT.

This clone was detected a few times. The gene calls are TRBV4-3 and TRBJ1-2; TRBD1 matches at 8 bases. CDR3 length: 15 residues. CDR1 is LGHNA, CDR2 YSLEER, per germline. The trim removed 0 bases at V and 4 bases at J, leaving 4 bases unmatched. CDR3 in DNA: TGCGCCAGCAGCCAAGAACCCGGGACAGGCTATGGCTACACCTTC. It specifies CASSQEPGTGYGYTF.

V and J are TRBV7-6 and TRBJ2-2; TRBD2 matches at 14 bases. The CDR3 is 16 amino acids. Germline CDR1 is SGHVS and CDR2 is FNYEAQ. Trimming at V came to 3 bases and at J to 5 bases, leaving 2 bases not matched to a gene. CDR3 residues: CASSLGLAGVTGELFF. In nucleotides, the CDR3 is TGTGCCAGCAGCTTGGGACTAGCGGGGGTGACCGGGGAGCTGTTTTTT. Supplemented by reference TRBV7-6 and TRBJ2-2, the full variable domain reads GAGVSQSPRYKVTKRGQDVALRCDPISGHVSLYWYRQALGQGPEFLTYFNYEAQQDKSGLPNDRFSAERPEGSISTLTIQRTEQRDSAMYRCASSLGLAGVTGELFFGEGSRLTVL.

The genes are TRBV2 and TRBJ1-4; 9 nucleotides align to TRBD1. The CDR3 length is 14 residues. The germline V gene encodes CDR1 SNHLY and CDR2 FYNNEI. Germline trimming cut 6 bases from V and 8 bases from J; bases unmatched to any gene: 7. The CDR3 bases are TGTGCCAGCAGCCCGGGACAGGGAGGCGAAAAACTGTTTTTT. Translation: CASSPGQGGEKLFF.

The V call is TRBV11-3, the J call TRBJ1-3; 12 bases agree with TRBD1. This CDR3 has 18 amino acids. V gave up 1 base and J gave up 2 bases; unmatched junction bases: 6. Germline CDR1 SGHNT, CDR2 YENEEA. The CDR3 nucleotides are TGTGCCAGCAGCTTAGGCCCGGGACAGGGGGCGACTGGAAACACCATATATTTT. This translates into CASSLGPGQGATGNTIYF.

The CDR3 nucleotides read TGCGCCAGCAGCTTGGAAGGGGGGGTTTTCCACGAGCAGTACTTC. Its protein product is CASSLEGGVFHEQYF. This chain joins TRBV5-1 and TRBJ2-7; D possibly corresponds to TRBD2 (7 bases). The CDR3 sequence is 15 residues long. V was cut by 0 bases and J by 5 bases, with 15 bases left in between. Per the germline V gene, CDR1 is SGHRS and CDR2 is YFSETQ.

This rearrangement joins TRBV7-8 to TRBJ1-1, with unresolved D. Trimming took 5 bases from V and 3 from J, leaving 19 bases between them. This CDR3 is 16 amino acids long. Germline V CDR1 and CDR2: SGHVS, FQNEAQ. CDR3 bases: TGTGCCAGCAGCCCCTCACGACGCGGCGTTCACACTGAAGCTTTCTTT. This gives the protein CASSPSRRGVHTEAFF.

V and J are TRBV29-1 and TRBJ1-2, with TRBD1 as a possible D gene (5 bases). Germline CDR1 SQVTM, CDR2 ANQGSEA. The V end lost 0 bases, the J end lost 4 bases, and 9 bases lay between the germline ends. The CDR3 consists of 13 residues. In nucleotides, the CDR3 is TGCAGCGTTGAAGACTGGGGCGCCTATGGCTACACCTTC. Encoded protein: CSVEDWGAYGYTF.

This rearrangement joins TRBV5-1 to TRBJ1-5; D remains unclear. Germline CDR1 reads SGHRS; CDR2 reads YFSETQ. This CDR3 spans 13 amino acids. Trimming left V 0 bases short and J 9 bases short, with 10 bases between. CDR3 loop: CASSLATGGPQHF. Written as DNA, the CDR3 is TGCGCCAGCAGCTTGGCCACCGGAGGGCCCCAGCATTTT.

The V call is TRBV15, the J call TRBJ1-5; TRBD1 matches 7 bases. The V segment lost 1 base and the J segment 3 bases; nucleotides outside the gene matches: 15. Per germline, CDR1 LNHNV and CDR2 YYDKDF (reference sequence). The CDR3 is 19 residues long. CDR3 DNA: TGTGCCACCAGCAGAGTATTTCCCCTTGGCAGGGGGATCAATCAGCCCCAGCATTTT. Its protein is CATSRVFPLGRGINQPQHF.

J is TRBJ2-1 and V is TRBV19; 8 nucleotides match TRBD1. In germline, CDR1 is LNHDA, CDR2 SQIVND (reference sequence). The CDR3 runs 14 residues. The J segment lost 1 base and the V segment lost 8 bases, leaving 4 bases of the junction unmatched. As DNA, the CDR3 is TGTGCCAGTCAAACAGGGGGGTCCTACAATGAGCAGTTCTTC. This translates into CASQTGGSYNEQFF.

The genes are TRBV3-1 (or the pseudogene TRBV3-2) and TRBJ2-1, with 9 bases matching TRBD2. This CDR3 has 20 amino acids. V shed 1 base, J shed 8 bases, and the junction held 21 bases outside the gene matches. The V gene's germline CDR1 is LGHDT and CDR2 YNNKEL (reference sequence). CDR3 loop: CASSQVRNSGGAIYGYEQFF. The CDR3 nucleotides are TGTGCCAGCAGCCAAGTCCGGAATAGCGGGGGCGCCATTTATGGGTATGAGCAGTTCTTC.

The chain uses TRBV7-9 and TRBJ2-3, with 15 bases that match TRBD2. The junction had 8 bases not matched to a gene; V was cut back by 0 bases and J by 4 bases. The CDR3 length is 19 residues. Germline CDR1 SEHNR, CDR2 FQNEAQ (reference sequence). The CDR3 loop is CASSLAPGLAGGVSDTQYF. The CDR3 DNA follows: TGTGCCAGCAGCTTAGCCCCGGGACTAGCGGGGGGTGTCTCAGATACGCAGTATTTT.

The chain couples TRBV7-8 to TRBJ1-4; no firm D call. The germline gives CDR1 SGHVS, CDR2 FQNEAQ. V lost 1 base and J 8 bases, leaving 8 bases between the germline ends. The CDR3 has 13 amino acids. The CDR3 DNA reads TGTGCCAGCAGCTTAGACCTCGGGGAAAAACTGTTTTTT. This translates into CASSLDLGEKLFF.

This clone came up a few times. The rearrangement uses TRBV4-1 and TRBJ2-3; D may be TRBD2 (6 bases). CDR3 size: 18 residues. Trimming stripped 0 bases from V and 2 bases from J, with 18 bases between. Germline-derived CDR1 and CDR2 are MGHRA and YSYEKL. In DNA, the CDR3 is TGCGCCAGCAGCCAAGACGGGTCGGACTACTCATACACAGATACGCAGTATTTT. Protein: CASSQDGSDYSYTDTQYF.

This clone was seen just once. This chain links TRBV6-2 or TRBV6-3 with TRBJ2-5; 9 bases agree with TRBD1. In germline, CDR1 is MNHEY, CDR2 SVGEGT. V lost 2 bases to trimming and J lost 1 base; unmatched junction nucleotides: 2. CDR3 size: 15 residues. The CDR3: CASSYGTGPQETQYF. CDR3 bases: TGTGCCAGCAGTTACGGGACAGGGCCCCAAGAGACCCAGTACTTC.